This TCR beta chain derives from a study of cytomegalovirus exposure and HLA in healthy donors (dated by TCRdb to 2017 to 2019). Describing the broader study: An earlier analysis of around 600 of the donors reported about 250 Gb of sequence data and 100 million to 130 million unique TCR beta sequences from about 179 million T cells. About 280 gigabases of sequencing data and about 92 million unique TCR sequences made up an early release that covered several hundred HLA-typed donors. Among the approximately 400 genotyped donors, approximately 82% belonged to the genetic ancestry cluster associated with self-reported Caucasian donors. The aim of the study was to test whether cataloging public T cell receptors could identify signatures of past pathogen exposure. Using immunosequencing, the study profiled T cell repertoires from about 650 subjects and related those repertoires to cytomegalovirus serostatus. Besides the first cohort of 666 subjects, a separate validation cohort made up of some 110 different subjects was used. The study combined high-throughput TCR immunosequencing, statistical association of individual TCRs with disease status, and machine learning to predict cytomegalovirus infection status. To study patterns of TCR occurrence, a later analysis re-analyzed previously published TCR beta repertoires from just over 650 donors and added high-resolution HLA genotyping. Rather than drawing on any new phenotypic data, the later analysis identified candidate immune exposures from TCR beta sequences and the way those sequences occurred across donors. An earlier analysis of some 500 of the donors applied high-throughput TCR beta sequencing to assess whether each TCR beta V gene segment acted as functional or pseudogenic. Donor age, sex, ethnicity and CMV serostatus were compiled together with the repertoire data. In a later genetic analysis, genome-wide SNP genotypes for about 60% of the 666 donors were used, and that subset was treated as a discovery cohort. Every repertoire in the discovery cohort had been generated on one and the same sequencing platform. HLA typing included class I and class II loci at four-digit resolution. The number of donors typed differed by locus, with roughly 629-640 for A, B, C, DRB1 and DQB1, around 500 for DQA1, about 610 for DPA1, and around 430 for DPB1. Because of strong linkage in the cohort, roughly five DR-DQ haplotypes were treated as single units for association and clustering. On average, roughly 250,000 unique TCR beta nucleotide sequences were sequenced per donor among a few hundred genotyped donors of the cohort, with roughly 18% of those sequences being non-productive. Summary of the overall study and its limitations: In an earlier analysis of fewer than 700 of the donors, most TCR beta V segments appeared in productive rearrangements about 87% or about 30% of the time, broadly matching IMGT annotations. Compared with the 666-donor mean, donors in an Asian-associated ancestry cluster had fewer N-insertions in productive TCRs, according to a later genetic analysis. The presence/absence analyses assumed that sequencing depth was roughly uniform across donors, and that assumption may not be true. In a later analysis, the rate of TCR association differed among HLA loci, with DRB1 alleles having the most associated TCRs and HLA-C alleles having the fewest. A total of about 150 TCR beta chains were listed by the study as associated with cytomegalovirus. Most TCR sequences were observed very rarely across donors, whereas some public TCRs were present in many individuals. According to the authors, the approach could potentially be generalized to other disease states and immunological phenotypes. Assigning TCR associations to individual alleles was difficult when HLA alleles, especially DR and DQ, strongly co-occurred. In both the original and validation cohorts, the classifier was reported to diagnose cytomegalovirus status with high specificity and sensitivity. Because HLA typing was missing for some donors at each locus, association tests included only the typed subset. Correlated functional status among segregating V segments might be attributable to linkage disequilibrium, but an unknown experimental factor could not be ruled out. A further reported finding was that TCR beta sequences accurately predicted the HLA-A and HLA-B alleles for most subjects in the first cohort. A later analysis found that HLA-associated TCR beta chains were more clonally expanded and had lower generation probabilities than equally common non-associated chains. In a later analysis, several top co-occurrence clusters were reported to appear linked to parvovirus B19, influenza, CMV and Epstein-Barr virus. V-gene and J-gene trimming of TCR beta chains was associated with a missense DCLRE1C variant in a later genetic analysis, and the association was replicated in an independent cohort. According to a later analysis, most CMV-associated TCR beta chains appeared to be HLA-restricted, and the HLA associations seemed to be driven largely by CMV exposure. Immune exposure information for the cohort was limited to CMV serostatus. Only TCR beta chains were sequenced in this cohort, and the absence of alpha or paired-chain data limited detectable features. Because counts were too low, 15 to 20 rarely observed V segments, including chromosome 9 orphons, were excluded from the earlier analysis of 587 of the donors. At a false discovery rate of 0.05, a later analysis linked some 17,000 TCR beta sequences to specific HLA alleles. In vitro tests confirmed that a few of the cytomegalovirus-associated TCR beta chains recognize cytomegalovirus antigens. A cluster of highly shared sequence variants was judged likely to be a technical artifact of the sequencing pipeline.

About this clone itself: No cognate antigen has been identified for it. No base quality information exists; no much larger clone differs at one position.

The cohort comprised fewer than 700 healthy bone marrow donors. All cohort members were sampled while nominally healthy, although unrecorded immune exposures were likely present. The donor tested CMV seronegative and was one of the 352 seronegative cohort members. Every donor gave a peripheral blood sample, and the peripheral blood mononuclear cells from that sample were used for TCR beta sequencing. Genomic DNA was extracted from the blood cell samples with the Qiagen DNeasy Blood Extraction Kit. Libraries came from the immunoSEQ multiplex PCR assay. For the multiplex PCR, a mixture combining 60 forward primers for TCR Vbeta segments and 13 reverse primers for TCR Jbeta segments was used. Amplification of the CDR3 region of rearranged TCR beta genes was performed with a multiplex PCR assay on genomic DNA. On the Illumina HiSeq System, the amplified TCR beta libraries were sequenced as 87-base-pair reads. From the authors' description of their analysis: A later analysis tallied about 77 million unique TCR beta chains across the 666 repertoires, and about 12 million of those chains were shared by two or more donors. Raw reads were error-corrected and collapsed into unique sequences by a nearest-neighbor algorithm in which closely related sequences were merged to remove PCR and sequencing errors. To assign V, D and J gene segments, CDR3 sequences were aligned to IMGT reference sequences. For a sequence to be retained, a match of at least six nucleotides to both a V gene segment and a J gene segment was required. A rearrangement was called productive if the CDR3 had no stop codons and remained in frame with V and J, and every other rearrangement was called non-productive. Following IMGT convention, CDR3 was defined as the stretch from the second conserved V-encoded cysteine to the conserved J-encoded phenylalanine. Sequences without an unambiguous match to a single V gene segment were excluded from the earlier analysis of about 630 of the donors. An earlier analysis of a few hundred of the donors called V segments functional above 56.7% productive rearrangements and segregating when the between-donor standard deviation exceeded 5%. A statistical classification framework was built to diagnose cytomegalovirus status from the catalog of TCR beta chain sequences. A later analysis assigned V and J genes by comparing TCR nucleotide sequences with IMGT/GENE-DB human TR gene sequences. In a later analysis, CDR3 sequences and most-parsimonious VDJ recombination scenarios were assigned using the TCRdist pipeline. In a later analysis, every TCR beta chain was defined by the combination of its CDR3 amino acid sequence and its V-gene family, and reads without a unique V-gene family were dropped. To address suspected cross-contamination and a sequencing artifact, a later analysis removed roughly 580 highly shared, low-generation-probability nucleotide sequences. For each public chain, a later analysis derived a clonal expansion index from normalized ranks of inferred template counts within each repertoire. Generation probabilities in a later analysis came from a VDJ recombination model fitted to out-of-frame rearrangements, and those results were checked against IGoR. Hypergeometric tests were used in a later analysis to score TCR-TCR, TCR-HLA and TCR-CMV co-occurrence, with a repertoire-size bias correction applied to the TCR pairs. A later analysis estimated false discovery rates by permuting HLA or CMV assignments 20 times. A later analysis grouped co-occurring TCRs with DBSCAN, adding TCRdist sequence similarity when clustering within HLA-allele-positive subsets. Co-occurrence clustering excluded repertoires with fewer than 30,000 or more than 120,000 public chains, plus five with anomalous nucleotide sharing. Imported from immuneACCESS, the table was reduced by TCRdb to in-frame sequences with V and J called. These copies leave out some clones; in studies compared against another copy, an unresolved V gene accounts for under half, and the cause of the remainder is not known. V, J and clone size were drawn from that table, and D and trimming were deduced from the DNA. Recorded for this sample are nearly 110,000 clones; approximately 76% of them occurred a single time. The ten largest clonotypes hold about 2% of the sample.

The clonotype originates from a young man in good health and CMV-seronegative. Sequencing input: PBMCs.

The nucleotide sequence is TGTGCCAGCAACAGGGGAAGCTCCTACGAGCAGTACTTC. It is translated as CASNRGSSYEQYF. Rearrangement joined TRBV2 to TRBJ2-7; TRBD1 aligns with 7 central bases. The germline V gene specifies SNHLY as CDR1 and FYNNEI as CDR2. Counted from cysteine to phenylalanine, this CDR3 has 13 amino acids. CDR3 DNA only is kept here, 39 bases in frame from base 1. The junction shows trimming of 7 bases on V and 0 bases on J, and the gene matches do not reach 3 bases of it.